The entry that follows covers one T cell receptor beta chain sequence. The clone's antigen remains unknown. Base qualities were left out, and no much larger clone turns up one base away. The sample carries other DNA sequences with the same CDR3. In the germline V gene (reference sequence), CDR1 corresponds to SEHNR and CDR2 to FQNEAQ. The CDR3 goes from the cysteine to the phenylalanine over 14 residues. The DNA shown is the 42-base CDR3, in frame from base 1. The junction shows trimming of 2 bases on V and 4 bases on J, plus 6 bases between the germline ends. Using the deep immunoSEQ assay, TCR CDR3 regions were amplified from genomic DNA by multiplex PCR. For each cell subset, the extracted genomic DNA was distributed evenly across all wells of several immunoSEQ 96-well plates, and each plate served as one replicate. For unsorted PBMC, roughly 270 ng genomic DNA, equal to 30,000 or so T cell genomes, was loaded into each replicate PCR. Ten immunoSEQ deep assay plates were used to sequence the unsorted PBMC genomic DNA. The purified libraries were quantified using a Qubit 3.0 fluorometer, sized with a Bioanalyzer 2100, and then quantified again using the KAPA Library Quantification kit. Every immunoSEQ 96-well plate was sequenced on a dedicated single-read 150-cycle Illumina NextSeq 550 flow cell. In the original analysis: Because the immunoSEQ output held only junctional sequences and lacked quality scores, the filtering could not match the filtering applied to full-length reads. Sequences were annotated with PyIR, a Python wrapper for IgBLAST v1.9, using IMGT germline references to assign V/J genes and CDR3. Reads were filtered out if the reads had weak V/J assignments (E-value above 1e-6), no CDR3, stop codons, out-of-frame junctions, or ambiguous translated residues. A V3J clonotype was defined by an identical inferred V gene, J gene, and CDR3 amino acid sequence. To compute the percentage overlap between repertoires, the number of shared unique clonotypes was divided by the size of the smaller repertoire. RTK rarefaction, the Chao1 estimator, and Recon v2.1 estimates of unobserved clonotypes were used to assess repertoire richness. TCRdb holds this immuneACCESS table with in-frame rearrangements only. Some clones are missing; in checked studies, unresolved V genes explain under half, and the rest has no known cause. Clone size and V and J calls were adopted from that table, with D and trimming inferred from the DNA. This sample has around 450,000 clones in its table, and around 79% of those were observed once. Clones ranked in the top ten supply approximately 13% of the sample.

This entry comes from a study of shared clonotypes between healthy human individuals (dated by TCRdb to about 2020). In the study overall: The cohort included three men and two women between 18 and 49 years of age. Blood TCR repertoires of about five healthy adults were deeply sequenced to estimate repertoire size and the extent of clonotype sharing between individuals. Per donor, leukapheresis produced somewhere between about 0.9 and 9.5 billion PBMCs. Different laboratories and diverse techniques were used to prepare libraries and sequence TCR repertoires, to increase sequencing depth and limit assay-specific biases.

What the work shows at the level of the full study, not this receptor alone: The small number of donors limited the genetic and exposure-history diversity represented. Sampling was restricted to blood, and TCR repertoires in tissue are likely to differ from TCR repertoires in blood. Pairwise subsampling indicated that sequencing depth was expected to affect the degree of clonotype sharing among donors.

Healthy HIV-negative adults with no recently reported acute infections or vaccinations were included as donors. All donors were Caucasian adults living in Nashville, Tennessee, USA. For unsorted samples, about 90 million PBMCs were counted and genomic DNA was extracted with the QIAamp DNA Blood Mini kit. Blood was collected by leukapheresis, and PBMCs were isolated by Ficoll-Histopaque density gradient centrifugation and then cryopreserved in liquid nitrogen vapor phase. The sample consisted of PBMCs. This sequence originates from a woman between 40 and 55 years old in good health. Some clones in this sample may be carry-over from other donors' samples. The chain is made from TRBV7-9 and TRBJ2-6; confidence is insufficient to name the D gene. The CDR3 has the sequence CASSLSSGANVLTF. The DNA sequence is as follows: TGTGCCAGCAGCTTAAGTTCCGGGGCCAACGTCCTGACTTTC.